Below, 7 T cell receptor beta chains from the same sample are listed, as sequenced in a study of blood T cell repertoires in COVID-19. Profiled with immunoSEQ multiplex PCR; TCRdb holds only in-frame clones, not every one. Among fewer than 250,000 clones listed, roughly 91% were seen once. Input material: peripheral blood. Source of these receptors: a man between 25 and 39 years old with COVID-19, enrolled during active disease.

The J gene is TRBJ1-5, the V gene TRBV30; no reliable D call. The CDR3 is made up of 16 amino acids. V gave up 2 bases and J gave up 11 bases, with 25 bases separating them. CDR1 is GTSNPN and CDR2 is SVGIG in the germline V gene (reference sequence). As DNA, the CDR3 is TGTGCCTGGAGTTCGGGTCCCGGTTTCCCCCCATCATCCCAGCATTTT. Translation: CAWSSGPGFPPSSQHF.

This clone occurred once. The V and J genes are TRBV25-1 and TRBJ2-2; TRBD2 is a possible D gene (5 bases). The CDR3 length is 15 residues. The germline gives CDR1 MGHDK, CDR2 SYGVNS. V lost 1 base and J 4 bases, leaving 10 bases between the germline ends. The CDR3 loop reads CASSESSGFTGELFF. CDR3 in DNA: TGTGCCAGCAGTGAATCCTCGGGGTTCACCGGGGAGCTGTTTTTT.

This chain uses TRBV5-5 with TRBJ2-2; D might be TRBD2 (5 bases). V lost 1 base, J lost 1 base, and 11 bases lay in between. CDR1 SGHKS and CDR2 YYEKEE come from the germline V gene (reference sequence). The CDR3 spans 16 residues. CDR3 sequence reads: CASSLRAAENTGELFF. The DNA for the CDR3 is TGTGCCAGCAGCTTGAGGGCAGCGGAGAACACCGGGGAGCTGTTTTTT.

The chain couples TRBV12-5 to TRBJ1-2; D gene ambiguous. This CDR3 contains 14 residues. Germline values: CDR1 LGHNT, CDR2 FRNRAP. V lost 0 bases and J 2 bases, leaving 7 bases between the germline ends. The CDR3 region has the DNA TGTGCTAGTGGTTTGGTACCACAGAACTATGGCTACACCTTC. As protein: CASGLVPQNYGYTF.

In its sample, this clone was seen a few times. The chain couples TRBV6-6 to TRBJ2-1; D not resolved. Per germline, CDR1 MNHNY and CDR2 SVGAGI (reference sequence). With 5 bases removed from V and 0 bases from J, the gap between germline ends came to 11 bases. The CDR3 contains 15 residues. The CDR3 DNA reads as TGTGCCAGCAGTGCTCCCGTGAGCTCCTACAATGAGCAGTTCTTC. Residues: CASSAPVSSYNEQFF.

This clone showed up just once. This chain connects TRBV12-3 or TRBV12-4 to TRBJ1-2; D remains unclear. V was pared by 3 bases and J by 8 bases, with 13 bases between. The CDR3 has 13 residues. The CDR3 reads CASSFPAGNGYTF. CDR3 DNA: TGTGCCAGCAGTTTTCCGGCGGGGAACGGCTACACCTTC.

CDR3 sequence: CASSSLPPGEQYF. CDR3 DNA sequence: TGTGCCAGCAGCTCCTTGCCACCGGGGGAGCAGTACTTC. The chain couples TRBV5-5 to TRBJ2-7; D is perhaps TRBD2 (5 bases). Trimming removed 3 bases from V and 7 bases from J, with 14 bases in between. CDR1 is SGHKS and CDR2 is YYEKEE in the germline V gene (reference sequence). The length of the CDR3 is 13 residues.